These 5 T cell receptor beta chains were all obtained from the same sample, sequenced in a study of T cell changes during pregnancy in multiple sclerosis. Generated by immunoSEQ multiplex PCR, the TCRdb table keeps only in-frame clones and is missing some. The sample gives approximately 63,000 clones, about 93% of which show up once; 2% to 3% is in the top ten. The sequenced sample was CD8+ T cells from peripheral blood mononuclear cells, obtained in the third trimester of pregnancy. The receptors were sampled from a female donor with multiple sclerosis, enrolled in a pregnancy study.

The V and J genes are TRBV23-1 and TRBJ1-3; TRBD1 might be the D (5 bases). TRBV23-1 is marked as an open reading frame, function uncertain. Trimming took 6 bases from V and 3 from J, leaving 18 bases between them. The CDR3 covers 16 residues. The CDR3 loop reads CASSLSGRDFGNTIYF. The CDR3 coding sequence is TGCGCCAGCAGCCTATCGGGCAGGGATTTTGGAAACACCATATATTTT.

This chain links TRBV7-6 with TRBJ2-7; 7 nucleotides match TRBD1. Germline V gene data show CDR1 as SGHVS and CDR2 as FNYEAQ. CDR3 length: 16 residues. With 6 bases clipped from V and 5 bases from J, the junction kept 16 bases outside the gene matches. Written as DNA, the CDR3 is TGTGCCAGCAGTCCCGAGGCATGGTCAGGGGGTAACGAGCAGTACTTC. Encoded protein: CASSPEAWSGGNEQYF.

The V gene is TRBV7-9, the J gene TRBJ1-2, with no clear D. CDR1 and CDR2 (germline): SEHNR, FQNEAQ (reference sequence). The ends were cut back, 1 base at V and 0 bases at J, with 18 bases in the middle. This CDR3 spans 18 amino acids. The DNA for the CDR3 is TGTGCCAGCAGCTTAGGCGGTTTTGCGAGGTCGCCTAACTATGGCTACACCTTC. It translates to CASSLGGFARSPNYGYTF.

The chain employs TRBV19 and TRBJ2-7, with D possibly matching TRBD2 (6 bases). V lost 7 bases and J lost 0, with 10 bases in between. Germline V lookup: CDR1 LNHDA, CDR2 SQIVND (reference sequence). CDR3 length: 13 amino acids. The CDR3 sequence: CASTSSGSYEQYF. As DNA, the CDR3 is TGTGCCAGTACGAGTAGCGGCTCCTACGAGCAGTACTTC.

The chain is built from TRBV4-3 and TRBJ1-1; D might be TRBD1 (5 bases). Germline loops: CDR1 LGHNA, CDR2 YSLEER. The length of the CDR3 is 16 residues. Deletions cut 1 base from V and 5 bases from J, with 17 bases between. CDR3 nucleotide sequence: TGCGCCAGCAGCCAAGGGCGGGGGGGATTGGGGACTGAAGCTTTCTTT. Protein sequence: CASSQGRGGLGTEAFF.